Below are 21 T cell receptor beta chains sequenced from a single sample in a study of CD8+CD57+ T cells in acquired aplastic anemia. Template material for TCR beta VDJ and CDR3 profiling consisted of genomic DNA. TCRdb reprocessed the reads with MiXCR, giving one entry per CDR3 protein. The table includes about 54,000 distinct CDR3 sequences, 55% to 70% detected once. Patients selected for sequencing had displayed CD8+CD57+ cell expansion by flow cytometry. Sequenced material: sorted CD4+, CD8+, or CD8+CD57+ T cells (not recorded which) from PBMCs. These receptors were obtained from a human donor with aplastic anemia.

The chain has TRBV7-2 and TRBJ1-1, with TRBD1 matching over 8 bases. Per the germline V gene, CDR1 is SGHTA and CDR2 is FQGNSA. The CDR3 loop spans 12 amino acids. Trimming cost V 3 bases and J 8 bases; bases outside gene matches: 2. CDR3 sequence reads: CASSFRQGEAFF. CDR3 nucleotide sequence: TGTGCCAGCAGCTTTCGACAGGGGGAAGCTTTCTTT.

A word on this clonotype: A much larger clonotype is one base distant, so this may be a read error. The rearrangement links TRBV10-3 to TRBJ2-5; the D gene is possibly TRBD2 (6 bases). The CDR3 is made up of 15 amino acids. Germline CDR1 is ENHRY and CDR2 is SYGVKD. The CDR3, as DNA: TGTGCCACACGACTAGACCTTTTGGGGCAAGAGACCCAGCACTTC. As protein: CATRLDLLGQETQHF.

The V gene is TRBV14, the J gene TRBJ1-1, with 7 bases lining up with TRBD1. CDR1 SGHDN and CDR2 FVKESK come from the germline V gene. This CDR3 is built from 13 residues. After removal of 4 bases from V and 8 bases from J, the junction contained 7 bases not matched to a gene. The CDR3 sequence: CASSRNWDSEAFF. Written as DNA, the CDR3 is TGTGCCAGCAGCCGAAATTGGGACAGCGAAGCTTTCTTT. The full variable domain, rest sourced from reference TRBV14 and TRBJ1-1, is EAGVTQFPSHSVIEKGQTVTLRCDPISGHDNLYWYRRVMGKEIKFLLHFVKESKQDESGMPNNRFLAERTGGTYSTLKVQPAELEDSGVYFCASSRNWDSEAFFGQGTRLTVV.

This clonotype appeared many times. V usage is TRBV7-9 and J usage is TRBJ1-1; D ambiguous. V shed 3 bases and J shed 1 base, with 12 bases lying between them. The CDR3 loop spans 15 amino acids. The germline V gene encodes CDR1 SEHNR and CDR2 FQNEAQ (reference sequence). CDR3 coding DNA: TGTGCCAGCAGCTTCGGGGTGGGTGCGAACACTGAAGCTTTCTTT. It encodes CASSFGVGANTEAFF.

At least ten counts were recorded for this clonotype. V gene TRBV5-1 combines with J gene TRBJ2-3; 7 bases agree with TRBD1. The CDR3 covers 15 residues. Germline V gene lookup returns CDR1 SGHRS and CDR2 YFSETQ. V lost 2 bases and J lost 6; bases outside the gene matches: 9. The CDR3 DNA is TGCGCCAGCAGCTTACTATCGACAGGGCCCGATACGCAGTATTTT. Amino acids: CASSLLSTGPDTQYF. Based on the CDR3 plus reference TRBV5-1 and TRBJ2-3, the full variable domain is KAGVTQTPRYLIKTRGQQVTLSCSPISGHRSVSWYQQTPGQGLQFLFEYFSETQRNKGNFPGRFSGRQFSNSRSEMNVSTLELGDSALYLCASSLLSTGPDTQYFGPGTRLTVL.

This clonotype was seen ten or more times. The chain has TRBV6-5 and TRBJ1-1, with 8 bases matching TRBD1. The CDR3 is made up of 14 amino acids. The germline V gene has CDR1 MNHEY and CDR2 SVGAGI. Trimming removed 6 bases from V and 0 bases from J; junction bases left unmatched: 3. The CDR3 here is CASSWTGLNTEAFF. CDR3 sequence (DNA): TGTGCCAGCAGCTGGACAGGGTTGAACACTGAAGCTTTCTTT.

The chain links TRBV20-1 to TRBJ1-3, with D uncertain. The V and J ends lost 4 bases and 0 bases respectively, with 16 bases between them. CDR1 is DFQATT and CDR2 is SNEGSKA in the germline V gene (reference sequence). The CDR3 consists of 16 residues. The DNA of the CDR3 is TGCAGTGCTACAGCACTCCGGGCCTCCTCTGGAAACACCATATATTTT. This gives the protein CSATALRASSGNTIYF.

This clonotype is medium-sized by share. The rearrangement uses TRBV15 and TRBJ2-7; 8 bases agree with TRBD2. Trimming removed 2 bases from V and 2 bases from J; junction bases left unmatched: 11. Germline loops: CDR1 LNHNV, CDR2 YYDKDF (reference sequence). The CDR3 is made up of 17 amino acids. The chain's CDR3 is CATSRSPFGGGTYEQYF. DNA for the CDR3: TGTGCCACCAGCAGATCCCCCTTCGGCGGGGGGACCTACGAGCAGTACTTC.

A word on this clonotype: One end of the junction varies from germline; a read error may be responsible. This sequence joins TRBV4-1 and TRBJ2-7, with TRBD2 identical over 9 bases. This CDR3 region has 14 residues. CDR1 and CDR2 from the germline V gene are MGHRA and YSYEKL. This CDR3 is CASSQDSGGYERYF. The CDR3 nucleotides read TGCGCCAGCAGCCAAGATAGCGGGGGCTACGAGCGGTACTTC.

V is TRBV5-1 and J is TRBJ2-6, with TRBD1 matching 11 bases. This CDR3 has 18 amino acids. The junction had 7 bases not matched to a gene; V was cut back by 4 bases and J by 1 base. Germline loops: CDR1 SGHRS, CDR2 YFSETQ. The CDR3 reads CASSTTGQGVSGANVLTF. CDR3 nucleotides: TGCGCCAGCAGCACCACGGGACAGGGGGTATCTGGGGCCAACGTCCTGACTTTC. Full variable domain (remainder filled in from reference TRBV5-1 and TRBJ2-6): KAGVTQTPRYLIKTRGQQVTLSCSPISGHRSVSWYQQTPGQGLQFLFEYFSETQRNKGNFPGRFSGRQFSNSRSEMNVSTLELGDSALYLCASSTTGQGVSGANVLTFGAGSRLTVL.

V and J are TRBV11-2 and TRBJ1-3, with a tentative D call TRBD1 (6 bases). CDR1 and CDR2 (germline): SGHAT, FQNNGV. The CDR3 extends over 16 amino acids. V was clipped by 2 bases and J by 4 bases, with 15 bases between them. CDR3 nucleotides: TGTGCCAGCAGCTTAATTTCCAGGGGCTACGGAAACACCATATATTTT. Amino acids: CASSLISRGYGNTIYF. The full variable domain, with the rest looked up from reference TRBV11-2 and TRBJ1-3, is EAGVAQSPRYKIIEKRQSVAFWCNPISGHATLYWYQQILGQGPKLLIQFQNNGVVDDSQLPKDRFSAERLKGVDSTLKIQPAKLEDSAVYLCASSLISRGYGNTIYFGEGSWLTVV.

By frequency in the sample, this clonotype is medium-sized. DNA of the CDR3: TGTGCCAGCAGTGACGGGACAGGAGTTGGTGGCTACACCTTC. Its translation is CASSDGTGVGGYTF. V and J are TRBV2 and TRBJ1-2, with 8 bases identical to TRBD1. Unmatched junction bases numbered 7, after V lost 3 bases and J lost 7 bases. Germline V lookup: CDR1 SNHLY, CDR2 FYNNEI. This CDR3 is built from 14 residues.

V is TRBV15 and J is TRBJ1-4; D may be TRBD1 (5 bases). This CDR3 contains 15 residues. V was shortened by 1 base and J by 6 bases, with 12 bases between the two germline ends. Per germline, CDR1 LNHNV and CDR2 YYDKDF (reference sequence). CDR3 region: CATSRAGREYEKLFF. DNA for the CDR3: TGTGCCACCAGCAGAGCCGGCAGGGAGTATGAAAAACTGTTTTTT.

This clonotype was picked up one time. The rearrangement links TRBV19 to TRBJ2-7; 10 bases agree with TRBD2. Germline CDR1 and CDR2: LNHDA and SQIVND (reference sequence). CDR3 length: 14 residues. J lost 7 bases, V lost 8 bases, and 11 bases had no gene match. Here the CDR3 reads CASAEGVAGGEQYF. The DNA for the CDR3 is TGTGCCAGTGCCGAGGGAGTAGCGGGGGGAGAGCAGTACTTC.

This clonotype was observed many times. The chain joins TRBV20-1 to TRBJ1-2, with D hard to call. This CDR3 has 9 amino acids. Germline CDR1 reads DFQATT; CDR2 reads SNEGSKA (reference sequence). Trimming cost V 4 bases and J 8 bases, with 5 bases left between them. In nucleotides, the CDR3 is TGCAGTGCTAAATCCGGCTACACCTTC. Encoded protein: CSAKSGYTF.

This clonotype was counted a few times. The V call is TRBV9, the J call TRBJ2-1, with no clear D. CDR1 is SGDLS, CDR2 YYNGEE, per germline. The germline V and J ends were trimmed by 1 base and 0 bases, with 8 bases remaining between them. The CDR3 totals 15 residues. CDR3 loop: CASSVYQNSYNEQFF. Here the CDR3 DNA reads TGTGCCAGCAGCGTATACCAGAACTCCTACAATGAGCAGTTCTTC. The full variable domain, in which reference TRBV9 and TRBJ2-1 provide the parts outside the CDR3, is DSGVTQTPKHLITATGQRVTLRCSPRSGDLSVYWYQQSLDQGLQFLIQYYNGEERAKGNILERFSAQQFPDLHSELNLSSLELGDSALYFCASSVYQNSYNEQFFGPGTRLTVL.

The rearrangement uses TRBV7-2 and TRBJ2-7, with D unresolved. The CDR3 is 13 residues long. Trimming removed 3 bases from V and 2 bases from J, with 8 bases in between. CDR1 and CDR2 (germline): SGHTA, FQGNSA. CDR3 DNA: TGTGCCAGCAGCTTCGCAGCCACCTACGAGCAGTACTTC. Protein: CASSFAATYEQYF. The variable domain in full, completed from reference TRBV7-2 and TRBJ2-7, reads GAGVSQSPSNKVTEKGKDVELRCDPISGHTALYWYRQSLGQGLEFLIYFQGNSAPDKSGLPSDRFSAERTGGSVSTLTIQRTQQEDSAVYLCASSFAATYEQYFGPGTRLTVT.

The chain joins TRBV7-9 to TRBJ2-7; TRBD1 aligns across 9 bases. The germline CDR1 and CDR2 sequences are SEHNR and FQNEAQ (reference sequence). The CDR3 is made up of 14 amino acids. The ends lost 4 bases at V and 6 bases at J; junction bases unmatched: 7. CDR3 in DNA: TGTGCCAGCAGCTATCCGGGACAGGGCTCCGAGCAGTACTTC. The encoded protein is CASSYPGQGSEQYF.

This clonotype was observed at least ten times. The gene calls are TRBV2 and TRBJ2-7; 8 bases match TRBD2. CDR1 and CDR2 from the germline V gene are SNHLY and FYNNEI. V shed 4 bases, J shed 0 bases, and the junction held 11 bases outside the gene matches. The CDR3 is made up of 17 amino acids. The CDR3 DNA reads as TGTGCCAGCAGTGGTCCCCTTACGGGGGGGTCCTCCTACGAGCAGTACTTC. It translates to CASSGPLTGGSSYEQYF.

The CDR3 here is CAISDRSTYNEQFF. The CDR3 DNA sequence: TGTGCCATCAGTGACCGTAGTACCTACAATGAGCAGTTCTTC. The chain employs TRBV10-3 and TRBJ2-1; D not certain. Trimming took off 3 bases at V and 2 bases at J, with 8 bases between the two ends. CDR3 length: 14 amino acids. The germline gives CDR1 ENHRY, CDR2 SYGVKD.

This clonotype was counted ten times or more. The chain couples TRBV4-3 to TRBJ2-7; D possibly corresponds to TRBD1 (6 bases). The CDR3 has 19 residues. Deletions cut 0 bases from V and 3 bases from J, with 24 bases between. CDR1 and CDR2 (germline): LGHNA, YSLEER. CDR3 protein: CASSQEALPQGELGYEQYF. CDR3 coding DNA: TGCGCCAGCAGCCAAGAGGCTCTTCCACAGGGAGAGTTGGGCTACGAGCAGTACTTC.